Included here is one T cell receptor beta chain sequence, with context. This clone's antigen is unknown. From each donor, a roughly 2.4 ml peripheral blood sample was collected into PAXgene tubes and kept at -80 degrees C. Total RNA was isolated from whole blood with the PAXgene blood miRNA kit on an automated QIAcube, without T cell sorting. Peripheral blood from monozygotic twin pairs, either concordant or discordant for inflammatory bowel disease, underwent deep TCRalpha and TCRbeta repertoire profiling that used unique molecular barcoding. Smoking habits were recorded for all twin pairs, and individuals were classified as current, former or never smokers. This entry comes from a study of monozygotic twins with inflammatory bowel disease (dated by TCRdb to between 2018 and 2020). About the full investigation: In total, 30 or so monozygotic twin pairs made up the full study: 19 Danish pairs, all IBD-discordant, plus nine German pairs, of which four were IBD-concordant and five were IBD-discordant. Disease-associated traits were sought mainly through comparisons between IBD patients and their genetically identical healthy co-twins within discordant pairs. Each individual had, on average, about 151 000 unique TCRalpha sequences and 181 000 unique TCRbeta sequences available for analysis.

The investigation overall reported the following: Fewer clonotypes were shared with other individuals by IBD patients than by healthy twins, most markedly in patients showing signs of disease activity. Differing immunosuppressive treatments among patients may have added background noise and inter-individual variability to the repertoires. No single strong signal or clonotype linked to IBD turned up in the results, so the idea that one exists was not supported. Different T cell subtypes could not be distinguished in the analysis. IBD patients had lower TCRbeta repertoire diversity, measured by the inverse Simpson index, than their healthy co-twins. Repertoire similarity did not differ between concordant and discordant twins, possibly due to limited statistical power.

The library relied on 5' RACE. The input for every TCR library was roughly 3,200 ng of total RNA. For each sample, cDNA synthesis with SMARTScribe reverse transcriptase was split into eight separate reactions. During cDNA synthesis, template switching introduced unique molecular identifiers that contained a 6-nucleotide sample barcode. Two nested PCRs of approximately 16 and 10 cycles amplified the TCRalpha and TCRbeta cDNA, and bead purification followed each PCR. Before amplification, the cDNA was treated with uracil DNA-glycosylase and purified using the QIAquick PCR purification kit. The second PCR added Illumina TruSeq-compatible adapters along with sample-specific barcodes. Library quality and concentration were checked on TapeStation and Qubit, and libraries were pooled at approximately 4.7 ng each. The pooled libraries were sequenced with 2 x 100 bp reads and custom sequencing primers on an Illumina HiSeq2500 single-index Rapid Run. In the source study's methods: UMI-based consensus assembly with MiGEC version 1.2.6 was used to correct PCR and sequencing errors. MiXCR version 2.1.1 was used to carry out V(D)J alignment, clonotype assembly and CDR3 extraction. To normalise gene usage, clonotype sharing and MAIT/NKT TCR abundance, the top 1000, 10 000 and 20 000 clonotypes in each sample were analysed. After downsampling to 27 000 UMIs, diversity was calculated as the inverse Simpson index using the vegan R package. Paired Mann-Whitney U tests on discordant twin pairs were used, with Benjamini-Hochberg multiple-testing correction. Each entry corresponds to one CDR3 protein sequence from reads that TCRdb reprocessed, and DNA is not given. The V and J calls come from TCRdb's annotation, not from the publication. The table for this sample shows roughly 170,000 distinct CDR3 sequences. In total, the top ten clones hold around 6.8% of the sample.

The sample consisted of blood. The clonotype was recovered from a human donor with ulcerative colitis or Crohn's disease, or a healthy co-twin of an affected twin (not recorded which).

The CDR3 protein is CASSFAGGNANTGELFF. The chain was built from TRBV12-3 or TRBV12-4 and TRBJ2-2; TCRdb indicates TRBD2, and absent DNA this call remains unverified. CDR3 length: 17 amino acids, cysteine to phenylalanine. No DNA sequence was recorded.